Shown below are 6 T cell receptor beta chains from a single sample sequenced in a study of early T cells in non-severe SARS-CoV-2 infection. TCRdb re-analysed the 5' RACE reads in MiXCR, keeping a single row per CDR3 protein. The sample consists of some 25,000 distinct CDR3 sequences, less than 7% of them appearing once. The sequencing sample was made of whole blood. The receptors originated from an adult who was a healthcare worker with PCR-confirmed SARS-CoV-2 infection or an uninfected control (not recorded which).

This clonotype occurred many times. The rearrangement uses TRBV20-1 and TRBJ1-2; D is perhaps TRBD1 (5 bases). Germline V CDR1 and CDR2: DFQATT, SNEGSKA (reference sequence). The CDR3 consists of 14 residues. Trimming cost V 8 bases and J 6 bases, with 22 bases left between them. CDR3 amino acids: CSRNTRGKGNGYTF. The CDR3 nucleotides read TGCAGTCGTAACACTCGGGGGAAAGGGAATGGCTACACCTTC.

The chain carries TRBV29-1 and TRBJ1-2; 8 bases are shared with TRBD1. Trimming at V came to 1 base and at J to 3 bases, leaving 4 bases not matched to a gene. Germline V gene data show CDR1 as SQVTM and CDR2 as ANQGSEA. The CDR3 sequence is 14 residues long. The CDR3 here is CSVEAGQVDYGYTF. CDR3 DNA: TGCAGCGTTGAAGCGGGACAGGTTGACTATGGCTACACCTTC. Looking up the rest from reference TRBV29-1 and TRBJ1-2 gives the full variable domain: SAVISQKPSRDICQRGTSLTIQCQVDSQVTMMFWYRQQPGQSLTLIATANQGSEATYESGFVIDKFPISRPNLTFSTLTVSNMSPEDSSIYLCSVEAGQVDYGYTFGSGTRLTVV.

This clonotype was observed a handful of times. The chain has TRBV5-1 and TRBJ2-7, with D maybe TRBD2 (5 bases). V dropped 4 bases and J dropped 0 bases, with 14 bases sitting between them. CDR3 length: 15 amino acids. In germline, CDR1 is SGHRS, CDR2 YFSETQ. In DNA, the CDR3 is TGCGCCAGCAGCCGGACTTCCACCAGCTCCTACGAGCAGTACTTC. This gives the protein CASSRTSTSSYEQYF. Drawing the rest from reference TRBV5-1 and TRBJ2-7, the complete variable domain is KAGVTQTPRYLIKTRGQQVTLSCSPISGHRSVSWYQQTPGQGLQFLFEYFSETQRNKGNFPGRFSGRQFSNSRSEMNVSTLELGDSALYLCASSRTSTSSYEQYFGPGTRLTVT.

Only a few counts were recorded for this clonotype. V is TRBV15 and J is TRBJ2-7; no reliable D call. This CDR3 has 13 residues. Germline CDR1 reads LNHNV; CDR2 reads YYDKDF (reference sequence). V lost 4 bases to trimming and J lost 1 base, with 8 bases between them. The chain's CDR3 is CATSKGYSYEQYF. CDR3 nucleotides: TGTGCCACCAGCAAGGGATATTCCTACGAGCAGTACTTC.

This sequence joins TRBV28 and TRBJ2-1; D might be TRBD1 (5 bases). The germline CDR1 and CDR2 sequences are MDHEN and SYDVKM. The CDR3 contains 14 residues. V lost 5 bases and J lost 4, with 12 bases in between. As DNA, the CDR3 is TGTGCCAGCAGTCCACAGGACGGTTACAATGAGCAGTTCTTC. Protein: CASSPQDGYNEQFF.

In this sample, this clonotype turned up many times. V usage is TRBV12-3 or TRBV12-4 and J usage is TRBJ2-7; D remains ambiguous. The V and J ends lost 1 base and 1 base respectively, with 8 bases between them. CDR3 length equals 14 residues. Written as DNA, the CDR3 is TGTGCCAGCAGTTTAGGGGGTTTATCCTACGAGCAGTACTTC. Protein product: CASSLGGLSYEQYF.